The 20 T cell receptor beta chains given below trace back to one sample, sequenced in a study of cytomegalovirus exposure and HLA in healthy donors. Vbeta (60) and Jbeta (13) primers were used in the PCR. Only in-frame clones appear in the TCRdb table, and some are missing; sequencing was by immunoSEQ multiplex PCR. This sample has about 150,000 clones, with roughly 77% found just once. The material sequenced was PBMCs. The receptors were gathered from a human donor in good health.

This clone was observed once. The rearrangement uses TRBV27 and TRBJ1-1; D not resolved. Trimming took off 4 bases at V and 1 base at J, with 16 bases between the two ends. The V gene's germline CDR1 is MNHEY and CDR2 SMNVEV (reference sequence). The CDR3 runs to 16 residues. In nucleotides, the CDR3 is TGTGCCAGCAGTTCACCGGGCGTGGGAGGGAACACTGAAGCTTTCTTT. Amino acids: CASSSPGVGGNTEAFF.

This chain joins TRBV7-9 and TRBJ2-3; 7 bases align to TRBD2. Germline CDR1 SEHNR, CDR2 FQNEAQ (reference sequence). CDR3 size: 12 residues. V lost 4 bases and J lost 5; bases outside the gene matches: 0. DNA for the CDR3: TGTGCCAGCAGCTCGGGAGGAGATACGCAGTATTTT. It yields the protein CASSSGGDTQYF.

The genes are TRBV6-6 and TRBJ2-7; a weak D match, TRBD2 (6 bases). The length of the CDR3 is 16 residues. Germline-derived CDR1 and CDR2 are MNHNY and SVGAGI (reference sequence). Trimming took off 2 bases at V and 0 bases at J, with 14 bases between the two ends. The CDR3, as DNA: TGTGCCAGCAGTTACGGTCGCGGGATGAGCTCCTACGAGCAGTACTTC. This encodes CASSYGRGMSSYEQYF.

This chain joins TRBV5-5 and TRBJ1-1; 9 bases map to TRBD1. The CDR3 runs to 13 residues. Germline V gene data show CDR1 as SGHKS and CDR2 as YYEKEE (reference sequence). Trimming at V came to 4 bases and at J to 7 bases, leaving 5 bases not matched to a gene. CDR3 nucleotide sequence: TGTGCCAGCAGCCGCGACAGGGGGTTTGAAGCTTTCTTT. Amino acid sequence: CASSRDRGFEAFF.

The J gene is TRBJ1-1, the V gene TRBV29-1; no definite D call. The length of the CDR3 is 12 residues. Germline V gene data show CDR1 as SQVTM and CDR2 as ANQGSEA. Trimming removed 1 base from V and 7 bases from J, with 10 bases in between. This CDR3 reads CSVEASEGEAFF. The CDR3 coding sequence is TGCAGCGTTGAAGCGTCCGAGGGTGAAGCTTTCTTT.

Written as DNA, the CDR3 is TGCGCCAGCAGCTTGGGACTATCAGGGGCGAACACTGAAGCTTTCTTT. Amino acid sequence: CASSLGLSGANTEAFF. This rearrangement joins TRBV5-1 to TRBJ1-1; TRBD1 might be the D (6 bases). The CDR3 sequence is 16 residues long. Per germline, CDR1 SGHRS and CDR2 YFSETQ. V was clipped by 0 bases and J by 1 base, with 13 bases between them.

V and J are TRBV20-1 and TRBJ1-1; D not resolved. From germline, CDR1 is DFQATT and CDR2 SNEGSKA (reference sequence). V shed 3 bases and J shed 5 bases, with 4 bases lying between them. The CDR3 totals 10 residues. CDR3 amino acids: CSASRTEAFF. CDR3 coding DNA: TGCAGTGCTAGTAGAACTGAAGCTTTCTTT.

DNA of the CDR3: TGTGCCAGCAGTGGGGAGTTGCAGGGACTAGCGGGATTGCAGTTCTTC. It yields the protein CASSGELQGLAGLQFF. This sequence joins TRBV6-1 and TRBJ2-1, with 13 nucleotides matching TRBD2. The V segment lost 4 bases and the J segment 12 bases; nucleotides outside the gene matches: 12. Germline CDR1 is MNHNS and CDR2 is SASEGT. The length of the CDR3 is 16 residues.

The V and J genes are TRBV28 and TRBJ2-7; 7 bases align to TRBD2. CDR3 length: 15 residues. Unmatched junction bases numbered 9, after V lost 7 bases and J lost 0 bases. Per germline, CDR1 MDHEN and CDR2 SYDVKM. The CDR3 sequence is CASTHAGDYSYEQYF. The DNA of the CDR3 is TGTGCCAGCACCCACGCCGGGGACTACTCCTACGAGCAGTACTTC. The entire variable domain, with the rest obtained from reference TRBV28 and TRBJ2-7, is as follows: DVKVTQSSRYLVKRTGEKVFLECVQDMDHENMFWYRQDPGLGLRLIYFSYDVKMKEKGDIPEGYSVSREKKERFSLILESASTNQTSMYLCASTHAGDYSYEQYFGPGTRLTVT.

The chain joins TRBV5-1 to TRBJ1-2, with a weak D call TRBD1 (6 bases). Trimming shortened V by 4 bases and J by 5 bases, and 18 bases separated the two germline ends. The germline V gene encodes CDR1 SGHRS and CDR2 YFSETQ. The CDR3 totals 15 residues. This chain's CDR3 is CASSPEAGDRYGYTF. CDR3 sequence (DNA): TGCGCCAGCAGCCCGGAGGCAGGGGATAGGTATGGCTACACCTTC.

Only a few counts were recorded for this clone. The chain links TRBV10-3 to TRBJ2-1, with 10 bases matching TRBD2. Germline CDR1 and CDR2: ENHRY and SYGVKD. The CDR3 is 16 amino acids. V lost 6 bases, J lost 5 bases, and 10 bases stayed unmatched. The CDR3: CAISLSGTSVHNEQFF. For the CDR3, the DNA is TGTGCCATCAGCTTGAGCGGGACTAGCGTCCACAATGAGCAGTTCTTC.

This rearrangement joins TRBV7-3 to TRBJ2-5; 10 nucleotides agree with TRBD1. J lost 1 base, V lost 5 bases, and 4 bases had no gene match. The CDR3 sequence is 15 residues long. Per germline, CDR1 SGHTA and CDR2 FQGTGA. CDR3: CASSPGTGAQETQYF. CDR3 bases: TGTGCCAGCAGCCCTGGGACAGGGGCCCAAGAGACCCAGTACTTC.

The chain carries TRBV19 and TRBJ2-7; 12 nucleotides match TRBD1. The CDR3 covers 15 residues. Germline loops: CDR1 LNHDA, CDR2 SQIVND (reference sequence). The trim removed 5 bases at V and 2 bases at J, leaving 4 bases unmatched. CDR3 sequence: CASSLGTGGAYEQYF. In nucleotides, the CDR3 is TGTGCCAGTAGTCTGGGGACAGGGGGCGCCTACGAGCAGTACTTC.

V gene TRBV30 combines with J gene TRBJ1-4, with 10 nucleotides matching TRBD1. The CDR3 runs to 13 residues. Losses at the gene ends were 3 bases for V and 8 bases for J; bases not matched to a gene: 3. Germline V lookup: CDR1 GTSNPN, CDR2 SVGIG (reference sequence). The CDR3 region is CAWRGQGSEKLFF. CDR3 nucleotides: TGTGCCTGGAGGGGACAGGGGAGCGAAAAACTGTTTTTT.

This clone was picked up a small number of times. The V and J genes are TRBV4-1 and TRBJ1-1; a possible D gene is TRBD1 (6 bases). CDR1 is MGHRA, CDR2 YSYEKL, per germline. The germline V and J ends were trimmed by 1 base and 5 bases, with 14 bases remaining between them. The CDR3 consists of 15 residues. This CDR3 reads CASSQAGTSRTEAFF. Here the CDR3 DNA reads TGCGCCAGCAGCCAAGCCGGGACAAGCCGGACTGAAGCTTTCTTT.

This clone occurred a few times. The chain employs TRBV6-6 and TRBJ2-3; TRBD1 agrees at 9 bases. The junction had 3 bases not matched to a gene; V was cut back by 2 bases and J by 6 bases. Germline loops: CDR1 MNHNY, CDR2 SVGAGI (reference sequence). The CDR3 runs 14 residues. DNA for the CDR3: TGTGCCAGCAGTTACCCGGACAGGGGCGATACGCAGTATTTT. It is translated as CASSYPDRGDTQYF.

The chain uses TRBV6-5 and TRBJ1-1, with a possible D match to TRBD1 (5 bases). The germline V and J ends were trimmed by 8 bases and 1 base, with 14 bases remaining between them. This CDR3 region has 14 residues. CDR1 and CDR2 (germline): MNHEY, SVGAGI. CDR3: CASVPQGQNTEAFF. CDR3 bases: TGTGCCAGCGTCCCACAAGGACAGAACACTGAAGCTTTCTTT.

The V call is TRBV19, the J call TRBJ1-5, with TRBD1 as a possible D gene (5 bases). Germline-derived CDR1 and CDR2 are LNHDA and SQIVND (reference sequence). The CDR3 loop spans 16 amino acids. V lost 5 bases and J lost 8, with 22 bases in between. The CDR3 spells CASSAGLLTLIEPQHF. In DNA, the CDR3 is TGTGCCAGTAGTGCGGGGCTCCTGACCCTCATTGAGCCCCAGCATTTT.

The DNA for the CDR3 is TGTGCCAGTAGTATTTACCGGCGGGGGAGGCCTGAGGATACGCAGTATTTT. It encodes CASSIYRRGRPEDTQYF. The chain uses TRBV19 and TRBJ2-3; 7 bases match TRBD2. Germline V CDR1 and CDR2: LNHDA, SQIVND (reference sequence). V shed 3 bases and J 6 bases; nucleotides not matched to a gene: 15. This CDR3 spans 17 amino acids.

The CDR3: CASSLGDRGVAFF. CDR3 DNA sequence: TGTGCCAGCAGCTTGGGGGACAGGGGTGTCGCTTTCTTT. The chain has TRBV5-6 and TRBJ1-1, with TRBD1 matching over 10 bases. In germline, CDR1 is SGHDT, CDR2 YYEEEE. This CDR3 region has 13 residues. Trimming removed 0 bases from V and 11 bases from J; junction bases left unmatched: 4.